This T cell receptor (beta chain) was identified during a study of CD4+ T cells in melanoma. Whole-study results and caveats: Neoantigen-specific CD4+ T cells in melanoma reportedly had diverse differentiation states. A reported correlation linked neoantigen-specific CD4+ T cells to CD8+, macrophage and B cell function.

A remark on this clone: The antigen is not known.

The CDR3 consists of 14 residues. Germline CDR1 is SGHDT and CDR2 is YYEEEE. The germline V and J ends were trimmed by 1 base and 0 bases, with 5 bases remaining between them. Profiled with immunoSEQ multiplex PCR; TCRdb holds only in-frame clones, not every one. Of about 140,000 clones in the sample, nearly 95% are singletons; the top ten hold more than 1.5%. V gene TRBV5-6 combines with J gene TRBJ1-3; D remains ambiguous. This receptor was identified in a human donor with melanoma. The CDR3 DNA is TGTGCCAGCAGCTTGTTACTCTCTGGAAACACCATATATTTT. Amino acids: CASSLLLSGNTIYF.